Below, 20 T cell receptor beta chains from the same sample are listed, as sequenced in a study of cytotoxic CD8 clonotypes in ibrutinib-treated CLL (dated by TCRdb to 2020 to 2022). Libraries were made using the immunoSEQ multiplex PCR assay. TCRdb mirrors the immuneACCESS table, restricted to in-frame sequences. Some clones are absent from its copies; in checked studies, under half trace to an unresolved V gene, and the reason for the others is unknown. This sample holds some 350,000 clones; around 66% were observed only once. The ten biggest clones cover 6.3% of the sample. Sequencing used PBMCs, obtained after 36 months of ibrutinib treatment. The receptors come from a human donor with chronic lymphocytic leukemia.

The gene calls are TRBV5-1 and TRBJ2-2; D ambiguous. Germline CDR1 reads SGHRS; CDR2 reads YFSETQ. This CDR3 comprises 14 residues. The ends were cut back, 0 bases at V and 4 bases at J, with 7 bases in the middle. The CDR3 DNA reads TGCGCCAGCAGCTTGGCCAGGACCACCGGGGAGCTGTTTTTT. It specifies CASSLARTTGELFF.

This sequence joins TRBV7-8 and TRBJ2-1; D call uncertain. Looked up from germline, CDR1 is SGHVS and CDR2 is FQNEAQ. The length of the CDR3 is 12 residues. Trimming pared 5 bases from V and 8 bases from J, leaving 10 bases between. CDR3 region: CASSLPPDEQFF. CDR3 bases: TGTGCCAGCAGCCTCCCCCCGGATGAGCAGTTCTTC.

The genes are TRBV5-1 and TRBJ1-2; D gene uncertain. The CDR3 runs 15 residues. Germline V CDR1 and CDR2: SGHRS, YFSETQ. Trimming pared 0 bases from V and 0 bases from J, leaving 9 bases between. CDR3 DNA: TGCGCCAGCAGCTTGGGGGGAGTTACTAACTATGGCTACACCTTC. This encodes CASSLGGVTNYGYTF.

This chain links TRBV7-6 with TRBJ2-1; 10 bases align to TRBD2. CDR3 length equals 16 residues. V trimming: 1 base; J trimming: 6 bases; junction bases outside the gene matches: 6. In germline, CDR1 is SGHVS, CDR2 FNYEAQ. The CDR3 protein is CASSLVLAGVPNEQFF. As DNA, the CDR3 is TGTGCCAGCAGCTTAGTTCTAGCGGGAGTTCCCAATGAGCAGTTCTTC.

This rearrangement joins TRBV9 to TRBJ2-1, with 8 positions matching TRBD1. This CDR3 has 17 residues. Germline CDR1 reads SGDLS; CDR2 reads YYNGEE. V dropped 3 bases and J dropped 0; count of bases not matched to a gene: 8. The CDR3 nucleotides are TGTGCCAGCAGCGCCGTGGGGACAGGCGACTCCTACAATGAGCAGTTCTTC. Translation gives CASSAVGTGDSYNEQFF. The full variable domain, with the rest looked up from reference TRBV9 and TRBJ2-1, is DSGVTQTPKHLITATGQRVTLRCSPRSGDLSVYWYQQSLDQGLQFLIQYYNGEERAKGNILERFSAQQFPDLHSELNLSSLELGDSALYFCASSAVGTGDSYNEQFFGPGTRLTVL.

The chain recombines TRBV11-2 with TRBJ2-1; 7 nucleotides align to TRBD2. CDR1 is SGHAT, CDR2 FQNNGV, per germline. This CDR3 contains 16 residues. Unmatched junction bases numbered 9, after V lost 5 bases and J lost 2 bases. CDR3 in DNA: TGTGCCAGCAGCCACAAGCGGGAATGGACCTACAATGAGCAGTTCTTC. Translated: CASSHKREWTYNEQFF.

This chain connects TRBV15 to TRBJ1-4; D ambiguous. This CDR3 is built from 18 residues. Trimming removed 2 bases at V and 0 bases at J, with 16 bases between. Per germline, CDR1 LNHNV and CDR2 YYDKDF (reference sequence). The CDR3 DNA reads as TGTGCCACCAGCAGATCACCATCGGCACCTACAACTAATGAAAAACTGTTTTTT. Protein: CATSRSPSAPTTNEKLFF.

The chain is built from TRBV23-1 and TRBJ1-4; no definite D call. TRBV23-1 is an ORF; its function is uncertain. V lost 1 base and J 6 bases, leaving 3 bases between the germline ends. The CDR3 length is 12 residues. The chain's CDR3 is CASSQWDEKLFF. In nucleotides, the CDR3 is TGCGCCAGCAGTCAATGGGATGAAAAACTGTTTTTT.

This clone was observed a handful of times. V gene TRBV7-2 combines with J gene TRBJ2-7; 11 bases are a match to TRBD2. The CDR3 loop spans 14 amino acids. The germline CDR1 and CDR2 sequences are SGHTA and FQGNSA. Trimming took 7 bases from V and 0 from J; bases not matched to a gene: 2. The CDR3 DNA reads TGTGCCAGCAAAACTAGCGGGAGCTCCTACGAGCAGTACTTC. It specifies CASKTSGSSYEQYF.

The chain has TRBV6-5 and TRBJ1-4; possibly TRBD1 for D (5 bases). CDR3 length: 13 amino acids. CDR1 and CDR2 from the germline V gene are MNHEY and SVGAGI. The ends were cut back, 2 bases at V and 11 bases at J, with 12 bases in the middle. The CDR3 coding sequence is TGTGCCAGCAGTTACGGCAGGGCTAAGAAACTGTTTTTT. Its translation is CASSYGRAKKLFF.

This sequence joins TRBV6-1 and TRBJ1-5, with a possible D match to TRBD1 (5 bases). The CDR3 covers 15 residues. CDR1 is MNHNS and CDR2 is SASEGT in the germline V gene. Trimming pared 5 bases from V and 3 bases from J, leaving 14 bases between. The DNA of the CDR3 is TGTGCCAGCAGTCCCCGGGGGACGTACAATCAGCCCCAGCATTTT. Residues: CASSPRGTYNQPQHF.

This chain joins TRBV29-1 and TRBJ2-1; 9 bases agree with TRBD1. Germline values: CDR1 SQVTM, CDR2 ANQGSEA. V was clipped by 6 bases and J by 4 bases; unmatched bases: 4. CDR3 size: 13 residues. The CDR3 region is CSVGTGSYNEQFF. As DNA, the CDR3 is TGCAGCGTGGGGACAGGGTCTTACAATGAGCAGTTCTTC.

This clone was counted a few times. The same CDR3 is also encoded by other DNA sequences in this sample. This chain joins TRBV6-5 and TRBJ1-2, with D possibly matching TRBD1 (6 bases). From germline, CDR1 is MNHEY and CDR2 SVGAGI. V was cut by 6 bases and J by 4 bases, with 6 bases left in between. The CDR3 totals 11 residues. The CDR3 here is CASSRGYGYTF. DNA for the CDR3: TGTGCCAGCAGCAGGGGCTATGGCTACACCTTC.

This clone was found a few times. A read error may account for a junction end that differs from germline. Other nucleotide sequences in the sample specify the same CDR3. The chain is built from TRBV7-6 and TRBJ2-3; D might be TRBD2 (6 bases). Germline V gene lookup returns CDR1 SGHVS and CDR2 FNYEAQ. CDR3 length equals 15 residues. The CDR3 protein is CASSLAATDTDTQYF. The CDR3, as DNA: TGTGCCAGCAGTTTAGCGGCGACAGACACAGATACGCAGTATTTT.

The chain uses TRBV7-9 and TRBJ2-7, with D possibly TRBD2 on 5 matching bases. The CDR3 spans 15 residues. CDR1 and CDR2 (germline): SEHNR, FQNEAQ (reference sequence). V lost 5 bases, J lost 4 bases, and 18 bases lay in between. CDR3 coding DNA: TGTGCCAGCAGCCCCGCTGGAACTGGGGAGTACGAGCAGTACTTC. This gives the protein CASSPAGTGEYEQYF.

The chain joins TRBV15 to TRBJ2-7; the match to TRBD1 covers 7 bases. The CDR3 is made up of 14 amino acids. V dropped 3 bases and J dropped 7; count of bases not matched to a gene: 9. Germline CDR1 reads LNHNV; CDR2 reads YYDKDF (reference sequence). The CDR3 DNA reads TGTGCCACCAGCAGGACAGGGTCCCTGCGGGAGCAGTACTTC. Residues: CATSRTGSLREQYF.

The V gene is TRBV2, the J gene TRBJ2-3, with D tentatively TRBD1 (8 bases). CDR3 length equals 15 residues. Trimming pared 6 bases from V and 4 bases from J, leaving 17 bases between. Germline CDR1 is SNHLY and CDR2 is FYNNEI. CDR3 loop: CASRDPTGGADTQYF. The CDR3 region has the DNA TGTGCCAGCAGAGACCCCACAGGGGGGGCAGATACGCAGTATTTT.

The rearrangement joins TRBV9 to TRBJ2-5; D is perhaps TRBD2 (5 bases). V was pared by 2 bases and J by 4 bases, with 15 bases between. The germline V gene has CDR1 SGDLS and CDR2 YYNGEE. CDR3 length: 15 amino acids. The CDR3 sequence: CASSVMVGEIETQYF. CDR3 sequence (DNA): TGTGCCAGCAGCGTGATGGTTGGGGAGATAGAGACCCAGTACTTC.

In DNA, the CDR3 is TGTGCCAGCAGGACGAGTAGGGCGTACTACGAGCAGTACTTC. It is translated as CASRTSRAYYEQYF. V usage is TRBV2 and J usage is TRBJ2-7; D call uncertain. The CDR3 contains 14 residues. Germline loops: CDR1 SNHLY, CDR2 FYNNEI. The germline V and J ends were trimmed by 6 bases and 3 bases, with 15 bases remaining between them.

The V gene is TRBV4-1, the J gene TRBJ1-4, with 9 bases matching TRBD1. Germline trimming cut 1 base from V and 7 bases from J; bases unmatched to any gene: 4. CDR3 length equals 15 residues. Germline lookup yields CDR1 MGHRA and CDR2 YSYEKL. The CDR3: CASSQAGQGGEKLFF. As DNA, the CDR3 is TGCGCCAGCAGCCAAGCGGGACAGGGAGGTGAAAAACTGTTTTTT.